The 18 T cell receptor beta chains below come from one sample, sequenced in a study of blood T cells in healthy people across ages. The second PCR ran about 6 to 12 cycles with a sample-barcoded 5' primer and J-beta primers. TCRdb passed the 5' RACE reads through MiXCR, listing each CDR3 protein once. The repertoire has 1.6 million or so distinct CDR3 sequences, about 35% of them found once; the top ten carry 11%. The specimen was blood. The receptors were sampled from a woman aged 25-40 years in good health.

This clonotype was seen only a few times. The genes are TRBV10-3 and TRBJ1-1; D is undetermined. Germline V gene data show CDR1 as ENHRY and CDR2 as SYGVKD. The V gene lost 0 bases and the J gene lost 3 bases, with 11 bases spanning the gap. The CDR3 extends over 15 amino acids. The CDR3 sequence is CAISESGVTYTEAFF. The CDR3, as DNA: TGTGCCATCAGTGAGTCGGGAGTCACCTACACTGAAGCTTTCTTT.

The CDR3 here is CASKYGGQGVSNEQFF. As DNA, the CDR3 is TGTGCCAGCAAATACGGGGGGCAGGGAGTATCCAATGAGCAGTTCTTC. The chain joins TRBV5-4 to TRBJ2-1; TRBD2 is a possible D gene (7 bases). The CDR3 is 16 residues long. Between the trimmed V and J ends, which lost 6 bases and 6 bases, there was a span of 22 bases. Looked up from germline, CDR1 is SGHNT and CDR2 is YYREEE (reference sequence).

The V and J genes are TRBV27 and TRBJ1-1; 9 bases map to TRBD1. Looked up from germline, CDR1 is MNHEY and CDR2 is SMNVEV (reference sequence). The V gene end was trimmed by 3 bases and the J gene end by 5 bases; junction bases not matched to a gene: 19. This CDR3 has 19 amino acids. The CDR3 DNA follows: TGTGCCAGCAGTTTCTATAGGGGACAGGGTGTAGGTGGTGGAACTGAAGCTTTCTTT. Its translation: CASSFYRGQGVGGGTEAFF.

This clonotype was observed at least ten times. The chain employs TRBV6-5 and TRBJ2-6, with D perhaps matching TRBD2 (5 bases). Germline V gene sequence: CDR1 MNHEY, CDR2 SVGAGI. V was cut by 6 bases and J by 4 bases, with 13 bases left in between. CDR3 size: 15 residues. CDR3 loop: CASSLDSAGANVLTF. The DNA of the CDR3 is TGTGCCAGCAGCTTGGACTCTGCAGGGGCCAACGTCCTGACTTTC.

The CDR3 is CASSQGRDRNTIYF. DNA of the CDR3: TGTGCCAGCAGCCAAGGCAGGGACCGAAACACCATATATTTT. The chain employs TRBV3-1 and TRBJ1-3; D is possibly TRBD1 (5 bases). Trimming took 1 base from V and 5 from J, leaving 9 bases between them. The CDR3 has 14 residues. Germline V gene sequence: CDR1 LGHDT, CDR2 YNNKEL (reference sequence). The complete variable domain, with remaining parts taken from reference TRBV3-1 and TRBJ1-3, reads DTAVSQTPKYLVTQMGNDKSIKCEQNLGHDTMYWYKQDSKKFLKIMFSYNNKELIINETVPNRFSPKSPDKAHLNLHINSLELGDSAVYFCASSQGRDRNTIYFGEGSWLTVV.

This clonotype came up many times. The rearrangement joins TRBV20-1 to TRBJ2-5; D could derive from TRBD1 or TRBD2 (5 bases each). Germline assignment: CDR1 DFQATT and CDR2 SNEGSKA (reference sequence). The length of the CDR3 is 14 residues. Trimming stripped 0 bases from V and 5 bases from J, with 13 bases between. The CDR3 protein is CSARDGGIGETQYF. CDR3 DNA sequence: TGCAGTGCTAGAGATGGGGGAATCGGGGAGACCCAGTACTTC.

Only a few counts were recorded for this clonotype. The chain is built from TRBV28 and TRBJ2-4, with TRBD1 identical over 7 bases. The J call is doubtful: the DNA matches TRBJ2-7 better. CDR3 length: 15 amino acids. Germline V gene sequence: CDR1 MDHEN, CDR2 SYDVKM. CDR3 bases: TGTGCCAGCAGCGCCCGGCCGGGACAGACCTACGAGCAGTACTTC. Translation gives CASSARPGQTYEQYF.

This clonotype was found a few times. The V call is TRBV20-1, the J call TRBJ2-7; the match to TRBD2 covers 7 bases. Germline V CDR1 and CDR2: DFQATT, SNEGSKA (reference sequence). V lost 1 base, J lost 4 bases, and 7 bases stayed unmatched. CDR3 length: 14 residues. CDR3 amino acids: CSARGEGTRYEQYF. CDR3 bases: TGCAGTGCTAGAGGGGAGGGGACGAGGTACGAGCAGTACTTC.

V and J are TRBV7-9 and TRBJ2-4; 9 bases map to TRBD1. The CDR3 runs to 16 residues. The V gene's germline CDR1 is SEHNR and CDR2 FQNEAQ (reference sequence). The J segment lost 4 bases and the V segment lost 1 base, leaving 5 bases of the junction unmatched. CDR3 DNA sequence: TGTGCCAGCAGCTTAGGAAAGACAGGGGGGAAAAACATTCAGTACTTC. This encodes CASSLGKTGGKNIQYF.

As for this clonotype: A junction end diverges from the germline sequence, so it may reflect a read error. The gene calls are TRBV7-6 and TRBJ1-1, with 7 bases that match TRBD1. In germline, CDR1 is SGHVS, CDR2 FNYEAQ. The CDR3 totals 13 residues. Written as DNA, the CDR3 is TGTGCCTGCAGCCGATTTACAGGGGCCAACGCTTTCTTT. It codes for CACSRFTGANAFF. Variable domain in full (rest from reference TRBV7-6 and TRBJ1-1): GAGVSQSPRYKVTKRGQDVALRCDPISGHVSLYWYRQALGQGPEFLTYFNYEAQQDKSGLPNDRFSAERPEGSISTLTIQRTEQRDSAMYRCACSRFTGANAFFGQGTRLTVV.

This clonotype was seen a handful of times. The V gene is TRBV7-2, the J gene TRBJ2-1; TRBD2 aligns across 13 bases. The CDR3 sequence is 13 residues long. CDR1 and CDR2 (germline): SGHTA, FQGNSA. V trimming: 5 bases; J trimming: 13 bases; junction bases outside the gene matches: 5. The CDR3: CASSPRTSGSQFF. In nucleotides, the CDR3 is TGTGCCAGCAGCCCCCGGACTAGCGGGAGTCAGTTCTTC.

This clonotype came up a few times. The chain has TRBV24-1 and TRBJ2-5; 11 nucleotides agree with TRBD1. The CDR3 extends over 17 amino acids. Trimming removed 4 bases from V and 2 bases from J; junction bases left unmatched: 8. In germline, CDR1 is KGHDR, CDR2 SFDVKD. The CDR3 sequence: CATSEPRDRGKQETQYF. Written as DNA, the CDR3 is TGTGCCACCAGTGAACCCCGGGACAGGGGGAAACAAGAGACCCAGTACTTC.

As concerns this clonotype: A read error may explain this, as a much larger clone is one base away. This sequence joins TRBV13 and TRBJ1-2, with D possibly matching TRBD1 (5 bases). Looked up from germline, CDR1 is PRHDT and CDR2 is FYEKMQ (reference sequence). This CDR3 contains 12 residues. This CDR3 is CASHQGDYGHTF. CDR3 nucleotide sequence: TGTGCCAGCCACCAGGGAGACTATGGCCACACCTTC.

On this clonotype: A read error is possible here, since a much larger clone lies one base away. V is TRBV29-1 and J is TRBJ1-2; the match to TRBD1 covers 10 bases. Germline-derived CDR1 and CDR2 are SQVTM and ANQGSEA. This CDR3 spans 15 amino acids. The CDR3 DNA reads as TGCAGCGTCGTCCCCGGGACAGGGGATAACTATGGCCACACCTTC. This translates into CSVVPGTGDNYGHTF. Full variable domain (rest looked up from reference TRBV29-1 and TRBJ1-2): SAVISQKPSRDICQRGTSLTIQCQVDSQVTMMFWYRQQPGQSLTLIATANQGSEATYESGFVIDKFPISRPNLTFSTLTVSNMSPEDSSIYLCSVVPGTGDNYGHTFGSGTRLTVV.

This clonotype has just a few counts. The gene calls are TRBV13 and TRBJ2-7; 9 positions agree with TRBD2. The V gene's germline CDR1 is PRHDT and CDR2 FYEKMQ (reference sequence). The CDR3 length is 14 residues. V dropped 3 bases and J dropped 3; count of bases not matched to a gene: 3. The CDR3 region is CASSFLTSGYEQYF. The CDR3 region has the DNA TGTGCCAGCAGCTTCTTGACTAGCGGCTACGAGCAGTACTTC.

This clonotype was counted only a few times. The chain is built from TRBV20-1 and TRBJ2-5, with D possibly being TRBD1 (7 bases). Trimming took 8 bases from V and 2 from J, leaving 15 bases between them. The CDR3 loop spans 13 amino acids. Germline assignment: CDR1 DFQATT and CDR2 SNEGSKA (reference sequence). This CDR3 reads CSPGGGQQETQYF. CDR3 coding DNA: TGCAGTCCTGGAGGGGGCCAGCAAGAGACCCAGTACTTC.

This clonotype was seen a few times. The chain employs TRBV20-1 and TRBJ2-5; the D is unclear. CDR1 is DFQATT and CDR2 is SNEGSKA in the germline V gene (reference sequence). The CDR3 spans 12 residues. Between the trimmed V and J ends, which lost 3 bases and 4 bases, there was a span of 9 bases. DNA for the CDR3: TGCAGTGCTAGTAAGCAATTAGAGACCCAGTACTTC. It is translated as CSASKQLETQYF.

This sequence joins TRBV12-3 or TRBV12-4 and TRBJ2-3; D not certain. The CDR3 has 15 amino acids. Trimming removed 3 bases at V and 0 bases at J, with 10 bases between. The CDR3 region has the DNA TGTGCCAGCAGTTTTCCCCTACCTAGCACAGATACGCAGTATTTT. Protein sequence: CASSFPLPSTDTQYF.